The 4 T cell receptor beta chains in this list originate from one sample, sequenced in a study of blood T cell repertoires in COVID-19. Data came from immunoSEQ multiplex PCR; TCRdb stores just in-frame clones and leaves some out. This sample has hundreds of thousands of clones, with roughly 85% found just once. Sequencing was performed on PBMCs or T cells enriched from blood (not recorded which). Receptors were obtained from a woman aged 40 to 50 who had recovered from COVID-19.

This chain joins TRBV14 and TRBJ2-5; possibly TRBD2 for D (6 bases). Trimming pared 1 base from V and 3 bases from J, leaving 12 bases between. This CDR3 comprises 15 residues. Looked up from germline, CDR1 is SGHDN and CDR2 is FVKESK. CDR3 DNA sequence: TGTGCCAGCAGCCAAGGTGTGCAGCGGGAAGAGACCCAGTACTTC. Amino acids: CASSQGVQREETQYF.

V is TRBV4-3 and J is TRBJ1-1; no definite D call. Between the trimmed V and J ends, which lost 2 bases and 1 base, there was a span of 8 bases. Germline V gives CDR1 LGHNA, CDR2 YSLEER. This CDR3 spans 14 amino acids. CDR3 coding DNA: TGCGCCAGCAGCCAAACACCACAGAACACTGAAGCTTTCTTT. Its protein is CASSQTPQNTEAFF.

CDR3 residues: CASSQGGEASGEPGSSYNEQFF. CDR3 sequence (DNA): TGTGCCAGCAGCCAAGGGGGAGAAGCTAGCGGTGAGCCCGGGTCCTCCTACAATGAGCAGTTCTTC. The chain links TRBV3-1 (or the pseudogene TRBV3-2) to TRBJ2-1; 7 bases are a match to TRBD2. Per the germline V gene, CDR1 is LGHDT and CDR2 is YNNKEL (reference sequence). Losses at the gene ends were 1 base for V and 0 bases for J; bases not matched to a gene: 21. The CDR3 totals 22 residues.

The chain joins TRBV12-3 or TRBV12-4 to TRBJ2-2; no clear D. This CDR3 has 13 amino acids. Trimming removed 6 bases at V and 6 bases at J, with 11 bases between. CDR3 region: CASRLTVAGELFF. The CDR3 DNA sequence: TGTGCCAGCAGATTAACGGTCGCCGGGGAGCTGTTTTTT.